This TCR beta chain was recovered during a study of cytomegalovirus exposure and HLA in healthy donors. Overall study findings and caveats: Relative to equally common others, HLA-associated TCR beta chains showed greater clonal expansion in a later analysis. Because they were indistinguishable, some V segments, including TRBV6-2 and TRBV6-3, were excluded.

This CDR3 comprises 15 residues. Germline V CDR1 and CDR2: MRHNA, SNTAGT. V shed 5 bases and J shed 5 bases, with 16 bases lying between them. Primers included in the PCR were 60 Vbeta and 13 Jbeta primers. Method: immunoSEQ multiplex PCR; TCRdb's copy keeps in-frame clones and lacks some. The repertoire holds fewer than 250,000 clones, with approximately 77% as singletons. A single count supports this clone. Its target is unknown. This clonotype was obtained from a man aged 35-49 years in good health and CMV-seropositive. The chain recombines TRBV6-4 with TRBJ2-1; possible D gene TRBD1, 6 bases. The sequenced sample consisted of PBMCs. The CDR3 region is CASSILWGPNNEQFF. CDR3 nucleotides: TGTGCCAGCAGTATCCTCTGGGGGCCTAACAATGAGCAGTTCTTC.